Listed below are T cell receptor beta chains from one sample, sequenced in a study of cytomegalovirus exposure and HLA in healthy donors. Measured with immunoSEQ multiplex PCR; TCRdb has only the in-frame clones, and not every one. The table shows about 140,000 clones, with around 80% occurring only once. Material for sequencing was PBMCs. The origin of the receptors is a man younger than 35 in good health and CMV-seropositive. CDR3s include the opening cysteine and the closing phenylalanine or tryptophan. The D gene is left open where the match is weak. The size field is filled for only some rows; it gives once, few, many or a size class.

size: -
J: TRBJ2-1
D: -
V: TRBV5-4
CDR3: CASSLVSGFYNEQFF
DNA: TGTGCCAGCAGCTTGGTATCGGGATTCTACAATGAGCAGTTCTTC

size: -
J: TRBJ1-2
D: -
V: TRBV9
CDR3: CASSVGTIRYGYTF
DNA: TGTGCCAGCAGCGTAGGGACAATTCGCTATGGCTACACCTTC

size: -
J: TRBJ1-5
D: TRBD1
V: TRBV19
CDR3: CASRRRGTASNQPQHF
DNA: TGTGCCAGTAGAAGGCGTGGGACAGCTAGCAATCAGCCCCAGCATTTT

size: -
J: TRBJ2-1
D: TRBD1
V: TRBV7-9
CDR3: CASSSGTVLNEQFF
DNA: TGTGCCAGCAGCTCCGGGACAGTACTCAATGAGCAGTTCTTC

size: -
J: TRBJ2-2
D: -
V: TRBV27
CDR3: CATSLYRTGELFF
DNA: TGTGCCACCTCTCTCTACAGGACCGGGGAGCTGTTTTTT

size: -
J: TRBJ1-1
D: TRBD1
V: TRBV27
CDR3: CASSLSAAGGTEAFF
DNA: TGTGCCAGCAGTTTATCGGCGGCAGGGGGGACTGAAGCTTTCTTT

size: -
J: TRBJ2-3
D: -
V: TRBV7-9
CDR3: CASSLGGVLDTQYF
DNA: TGTGCCAGCAGCTTAGGCGGGGTGCTAGATACGCAGTATTTT

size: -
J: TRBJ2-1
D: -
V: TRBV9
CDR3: CASSVDSNYNEQFF
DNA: TGTGCCAGCAGCGTTGACTCCAACTACAATGAGCAGTTCTTC

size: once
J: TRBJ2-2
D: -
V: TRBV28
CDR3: CASSPLRTGELFF
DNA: TGTGCCAGCAGCCCACTAAGGACAGGGGAGCTGTTTTTT

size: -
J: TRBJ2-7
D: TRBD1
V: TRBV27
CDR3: CASRLGQGGFYEQYF
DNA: TGTGCCAGCAGACTGGGACAGGGGGGTTTCTACGAGCAGTACTTC

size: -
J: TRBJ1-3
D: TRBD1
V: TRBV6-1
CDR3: CASSPSDRAGNTIYF
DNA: TGTGCCAGCAGTCCTTCTGACAGGGCTGGAAACACCATATATTTT

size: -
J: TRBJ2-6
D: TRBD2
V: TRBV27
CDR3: CASGGGNVLTF
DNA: TGTGCCAGCGGGGGGGGGAACGTCCTGACTTTC

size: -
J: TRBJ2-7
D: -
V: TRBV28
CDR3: CASSLLRLEQYF
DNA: TGTGCCAGCAGTTTACTTCGTCTAGAGCAGTACTTC

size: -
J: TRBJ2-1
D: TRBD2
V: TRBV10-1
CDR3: CASSESVVLAGPMSGQFF
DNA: TGCGCCAGCAGTGAGTCGGTCGTCCTAGCGGGCCCCATGAGCGGGCAGTTCTTC

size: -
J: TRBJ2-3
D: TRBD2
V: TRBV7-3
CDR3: CASSPKGLAGHTDTQYF
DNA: TGTGCCAGCAGCCCTAAGGGGCTAGCGGGTCACACAGATACGCAGTATTTT

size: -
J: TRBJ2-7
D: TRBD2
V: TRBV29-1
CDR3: CSVEGGNANSYEQYF
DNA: TGCAGCGTGGAGGGAGGGAATGCTAATAGTTACGAGCAGTACTTC

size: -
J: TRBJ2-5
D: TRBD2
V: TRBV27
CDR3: CASSLAGVGETQYF
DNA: TGTGCCAGCAGTCTAGCGGGAGTCGGGGAGACCCAGTACTTC

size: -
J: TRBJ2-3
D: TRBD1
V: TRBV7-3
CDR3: CASSSTGADTQYF
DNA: TGTGCCAGCAGCTCGACAGGGGCAGATACGCAGTATTTT

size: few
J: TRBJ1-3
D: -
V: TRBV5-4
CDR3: CASSLGGLGNTIYF
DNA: TGTGCCAGCAGCTTGGGGGGGCTTGGAAACACCATATATTTT

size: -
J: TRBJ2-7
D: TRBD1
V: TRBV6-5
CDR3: CASRGQGYYEQYF
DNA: TGTGCCAGCAGAGGACAGGGATACTACGAGCAGTACTTC

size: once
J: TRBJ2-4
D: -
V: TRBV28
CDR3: CASSAHSTGGNIQYF
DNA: TGTGCCAGCAGTGCCCACTCGACAGGAGGAAACATTCAGTACTTC

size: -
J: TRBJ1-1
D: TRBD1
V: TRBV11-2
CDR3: CASRHPYQGEATAFF
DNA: TGTGCCAGCAGACACCCGTACCAGGGGGAGGCCACGGCTTTCTTT

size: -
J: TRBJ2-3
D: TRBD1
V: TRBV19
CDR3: CASSIGQAADTQYF
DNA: TGTGCCAGTAGTATCGGACAGGCGGCAGATACGCAGTATTTT

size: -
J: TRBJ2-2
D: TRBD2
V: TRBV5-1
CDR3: CASSPTSGAGAGELFF
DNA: TGCGCCAGCAGCCCGACTAGCGGGGCGGGTGCCGGGGAGCTGTTTTTT

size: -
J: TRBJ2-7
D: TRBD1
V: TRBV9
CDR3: CASSAEGTGGGQYF
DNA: TGTGCCAGCAGCGCGGAAGGGACAGGGGGCGGGCAGTACTTC

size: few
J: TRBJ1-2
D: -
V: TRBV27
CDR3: CASGGESSYGYTF
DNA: TGTGCCAGCGGGGGGGAATCTTCCTATGGCTACACCTTC

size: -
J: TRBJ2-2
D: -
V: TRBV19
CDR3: CASSMWGANTGELFF
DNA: TGTGCCAGTAGTATGTGGGGGGCGAACACCGGGGAGCTGTTTTTT

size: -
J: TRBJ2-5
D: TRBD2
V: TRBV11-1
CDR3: CASSGTSGQETQYF
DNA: TGTGCCAGCAGCGGAACTAGCGGACAAGAGACCCAGTACTTC

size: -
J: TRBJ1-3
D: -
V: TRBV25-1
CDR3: CASTPTSNSGNTIYF
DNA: TGTGCCAGCACGCCCACCAGTAACTCTGGAAACACCATATATTTT

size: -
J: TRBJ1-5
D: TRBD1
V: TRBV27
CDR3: CASSLQGQDQPQHF
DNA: TGTGCCAGCAGTTTGCAGGGACAGGATCAGCCCCAGCATTTT

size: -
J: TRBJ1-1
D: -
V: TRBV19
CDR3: CASSPGAMNTEAFF
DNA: TGTGCCAGTAGTCCAGGGGCGATGAACACTGAAGCTTTCTTT

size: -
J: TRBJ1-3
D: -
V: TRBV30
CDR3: CAWSGSSSGNTIYF
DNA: TGTGCCTGGAGTGGCAGTTCCTCTGGAAACACCATATATTTT

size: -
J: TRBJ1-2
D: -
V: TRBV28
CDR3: CASRGDRPPYGYTF
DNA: TGTGCCAGCAGGGGAGACAGGCCCCCCTATGGCTACACCTTC

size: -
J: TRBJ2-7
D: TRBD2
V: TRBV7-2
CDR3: CASSRGLAAGEQYF
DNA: TGTGCCAGCAGCCGTGGACTAGCCGCCGGCGAGCAGTACTTC

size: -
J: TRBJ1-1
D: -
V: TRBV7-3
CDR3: CASSFGGLGNTEAFF
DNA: TGTGCCAGCAGCTTCGGCGGATTGGGGAACACTGAAGCTTTCTTT

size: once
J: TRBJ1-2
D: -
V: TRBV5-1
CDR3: CASSPGGFNYGYTF
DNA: TGCGCCAGCAGCCCCGGGGGTTTTAACTATGGCTACACCTTC

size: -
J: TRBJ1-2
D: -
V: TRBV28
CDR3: CASTWERRPAYGYTF
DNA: TGTGCCAGCACCTGGGAGCGGCGGCCGGCATATGGCTACACCTTC

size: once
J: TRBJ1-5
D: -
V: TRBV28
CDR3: CASSLSGIQPQHF
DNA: TGTGCCAGCAGTTTATCCGGGATCCAGCCCCAGCATTTT

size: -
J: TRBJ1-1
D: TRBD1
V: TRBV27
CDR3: CASSQGTGETEAFF
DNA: TGTGCCAGCAGTCAAGGGACAGGGGAAACTGAAGCTTTCTTT

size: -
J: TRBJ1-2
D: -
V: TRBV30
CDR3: CAWSVLQGFLGVYGYTF
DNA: TGTGCCTGGAGTGTACTACAGGGATTCCTAGGGGTCTATGGCTACACCTTC

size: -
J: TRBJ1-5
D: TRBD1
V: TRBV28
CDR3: CASRLGQGGNQPQHF
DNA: TGTGCCAGCAGGCTCGGGCAGGGGGGCAATCAGCCCCAGCATTTT

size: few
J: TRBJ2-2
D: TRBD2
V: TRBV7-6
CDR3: CASPLGGGPGTGELFF
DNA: TGTGCCAGCCCGTTGGGGGGAGGGCCGGGCACCGGGGAGCTGTTTTTT

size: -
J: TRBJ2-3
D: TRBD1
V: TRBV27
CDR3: CASSPTRGRVTDTQYF
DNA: TGTGCCAGCAGTCCCACGAGGGGGCGAGTAACAGATACGCAGTATTTT

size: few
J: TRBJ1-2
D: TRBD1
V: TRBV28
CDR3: CASSLSRGRGLFDYGYTF
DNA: TGTGCCAGCAGTTTATCTCGGGGAAGGGGGCTATTCGACTATGGCTACACCTTC

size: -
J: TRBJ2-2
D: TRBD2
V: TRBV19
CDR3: CASRKREVNTGELFF
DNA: TGTGCCAGTAGGAAGCGGGAGGTGAACACCGGGGAGCTGTTTTTT

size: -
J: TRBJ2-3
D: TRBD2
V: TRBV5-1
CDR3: CASSLINSGRVDTQYF
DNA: TGCGCCAGCAGCTTGATAAATAGCGGGAGGGTAGATACGCAGTATTTT

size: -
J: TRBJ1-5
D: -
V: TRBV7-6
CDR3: CASSLEGDDYQPQHF
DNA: TGTGCCAGCAGCTTAGAGGGGGACGATTACCAGCCCCAGCATTTT

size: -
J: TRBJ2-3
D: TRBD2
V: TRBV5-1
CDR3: CASSLELAGITDTQYF
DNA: TGCGCCAGCAGCTTGGAGCTAGCGGGGATCACAGATACGCAGTATTTT

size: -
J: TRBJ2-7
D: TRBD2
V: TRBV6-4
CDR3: CASAKREAPYEQYF
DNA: TGTGCCAGCGCCAAGCGGGAGGCGCCCTACGAGCAGTACTTC